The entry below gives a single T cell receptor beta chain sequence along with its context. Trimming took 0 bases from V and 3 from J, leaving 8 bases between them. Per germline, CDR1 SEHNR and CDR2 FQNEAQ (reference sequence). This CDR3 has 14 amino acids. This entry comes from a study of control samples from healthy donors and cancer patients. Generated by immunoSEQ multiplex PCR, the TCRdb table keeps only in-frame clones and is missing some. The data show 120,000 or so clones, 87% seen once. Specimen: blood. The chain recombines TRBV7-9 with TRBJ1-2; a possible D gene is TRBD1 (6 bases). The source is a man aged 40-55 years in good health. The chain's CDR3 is CASSLAGAHYGYTF. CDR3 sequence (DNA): TGTGCCAGCAGCTTAGCGGGGGCCCACTATGGCTACACCTTC.